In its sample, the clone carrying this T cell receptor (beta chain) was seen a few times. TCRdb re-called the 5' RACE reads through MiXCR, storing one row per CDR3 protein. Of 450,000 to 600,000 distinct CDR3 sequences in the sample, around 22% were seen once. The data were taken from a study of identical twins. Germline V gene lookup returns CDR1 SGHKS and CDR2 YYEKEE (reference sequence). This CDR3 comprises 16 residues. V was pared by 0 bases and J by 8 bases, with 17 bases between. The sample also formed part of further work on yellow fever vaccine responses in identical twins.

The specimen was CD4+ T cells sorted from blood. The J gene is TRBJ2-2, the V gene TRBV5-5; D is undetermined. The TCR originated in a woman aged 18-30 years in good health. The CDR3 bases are TGTGCCAGCAGCTTGGAACGCAACTACCCAGGAGGGGAGCTGTTTTTT. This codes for CASSLERNYPGGELFF.